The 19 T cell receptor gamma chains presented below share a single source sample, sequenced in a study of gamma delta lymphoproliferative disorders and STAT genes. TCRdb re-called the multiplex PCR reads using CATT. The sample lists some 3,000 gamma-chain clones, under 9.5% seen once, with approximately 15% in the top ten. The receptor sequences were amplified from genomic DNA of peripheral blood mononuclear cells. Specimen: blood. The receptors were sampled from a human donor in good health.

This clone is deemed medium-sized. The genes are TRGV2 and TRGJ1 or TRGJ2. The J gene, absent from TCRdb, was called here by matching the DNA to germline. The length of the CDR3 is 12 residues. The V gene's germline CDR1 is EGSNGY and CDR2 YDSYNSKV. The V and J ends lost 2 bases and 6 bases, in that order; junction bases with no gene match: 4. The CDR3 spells CATWDVPYKKLF. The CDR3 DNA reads TGTGCCACCTGGGACGTGCCTTATAAGAAACTCTTT.

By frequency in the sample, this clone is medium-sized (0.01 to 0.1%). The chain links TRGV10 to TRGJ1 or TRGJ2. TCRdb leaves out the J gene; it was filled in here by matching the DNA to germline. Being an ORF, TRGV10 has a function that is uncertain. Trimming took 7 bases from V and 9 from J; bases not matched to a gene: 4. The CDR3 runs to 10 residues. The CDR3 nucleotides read TGTGCTGCGTGGTCAATTAAGAAACTCTTT. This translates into CAAWSIKKLF.

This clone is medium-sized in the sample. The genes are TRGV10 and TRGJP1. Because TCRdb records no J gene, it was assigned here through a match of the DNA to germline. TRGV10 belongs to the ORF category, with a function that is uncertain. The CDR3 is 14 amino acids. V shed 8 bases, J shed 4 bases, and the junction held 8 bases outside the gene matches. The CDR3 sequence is CAAWDYGTGWFKIF. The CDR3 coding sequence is TGTGCTGCGTGGGATTATGGCACTGGTTGGTTCAAGATATTT.

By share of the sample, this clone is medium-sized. The CDR3 bases are TGTGCTGCGTGGCCCTCGAATTATTATAAGAAACTCTTT. Its translation is CAAWPSNYYKKLF. This rearrangement joins TRGV10 to TRGJ1 or TRGJ2. The J gene is absent in TCRdb and was assigned here via DNA matching to germline. TRGV10 is noted as an ORF with a role that remains uncertain. The V gene end was trimmed by 8 bases and the J gene end by 0 bases; junction bases not matched to a gene: 5. This CDR3 region has 13 residues.

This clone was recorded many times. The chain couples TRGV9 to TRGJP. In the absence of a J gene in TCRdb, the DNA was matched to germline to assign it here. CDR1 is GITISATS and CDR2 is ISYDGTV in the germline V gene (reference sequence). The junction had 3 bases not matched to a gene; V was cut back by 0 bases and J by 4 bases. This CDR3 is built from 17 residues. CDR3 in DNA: TGTGCCTTGTGGGAGGTGCCCCAAGAGTTGGGCAAAAAAATCAAGGTATTT. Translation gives CALWEVPQELGKKIKVF.

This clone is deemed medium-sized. The CDR3 here is CAAWVLNYYKKLF. The CDR3 DNA follows: TGTGCTGCGTGGGTCCTGAATTATTATAAGAAACTCTTT. The rearrangement uses TRGV10 and TRGJ1 or TRGJ2. The J gene was missing in TCRdb and was found by matching the end of the DNA to germline. TRGV10 is identified as an open reading frame with a role that is uncertain. V was pared by 8 bases and J by 0 bases, with 5 bases of the junction left unmatched. The CDR3 runs 13 residues.

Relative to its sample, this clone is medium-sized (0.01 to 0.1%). CDR3 residues: CAAWDYGYKKLF. CDR3 DNA: TGTGCTGCGTGGGATTATGGTTATAAGAAACTCTTT. The rearrangement uses TRGV10 and TRGJ1 or TRGJ2. The J gene, not given by TCRdb, was assigned here from a germline match of the nucleotide sequence. TRGV10 counts as an open reading frame of uncertain function. This CDR3 region has 12 residues. J lost 6 bases, V lost 8 bases, and 8 bases had no gene match.

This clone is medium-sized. DNA for the CDR3: TGTGCCACCTGGGATACTACGTCGAGTAGTGATTGGATCAAGACGTTT. It translates to CATWDTTSSSDWIKTF. V is TRGV8 and J is TRGJP2. The J gene is absent in TCRdb and was assigned here via DNA matching to germline. CDR1 is VENAVY and CDR2 is YDSYNSRV in the germline V gene. The CDR3 length is 16 residues. The V gene end was trimmed by 2 bases and the J gene end by 2 bases; junction bases not matched to a gene: 8.

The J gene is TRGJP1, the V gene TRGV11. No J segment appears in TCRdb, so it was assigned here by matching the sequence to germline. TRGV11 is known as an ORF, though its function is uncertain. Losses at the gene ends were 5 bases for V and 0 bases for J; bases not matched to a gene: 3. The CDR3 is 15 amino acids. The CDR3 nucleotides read TGTGCCTGCTGGATTACCCATACCACTGGTTGGTTCAAGATATTT. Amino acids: CACWITHTTGWFKIF.

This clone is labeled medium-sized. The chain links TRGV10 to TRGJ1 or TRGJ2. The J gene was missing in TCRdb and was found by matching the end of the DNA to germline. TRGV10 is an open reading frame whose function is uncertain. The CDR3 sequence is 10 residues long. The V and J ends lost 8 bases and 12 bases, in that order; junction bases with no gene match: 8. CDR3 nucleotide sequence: TGTGCTGCGTGGGTCTTGGGGAAACTCTTT. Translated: CAAWVLGKLF.

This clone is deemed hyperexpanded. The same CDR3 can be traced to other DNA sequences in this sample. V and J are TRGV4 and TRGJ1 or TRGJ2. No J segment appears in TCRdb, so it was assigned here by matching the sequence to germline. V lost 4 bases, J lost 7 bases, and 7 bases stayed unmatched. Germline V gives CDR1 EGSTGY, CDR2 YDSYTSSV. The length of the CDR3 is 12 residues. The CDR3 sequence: CATWEGPYKKLF. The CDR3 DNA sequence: TGTGCCACCTGGGAGGGTCCCTATAAGAAACTCTTT.

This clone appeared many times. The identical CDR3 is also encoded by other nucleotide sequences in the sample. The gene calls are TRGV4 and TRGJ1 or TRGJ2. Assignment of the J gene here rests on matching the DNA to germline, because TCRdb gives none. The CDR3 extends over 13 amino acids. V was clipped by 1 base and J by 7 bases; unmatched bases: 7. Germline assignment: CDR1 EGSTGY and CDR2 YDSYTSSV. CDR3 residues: CATWDGLGYKKLF. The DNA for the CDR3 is TGTGCCACCTGGGATGGTCTGGGGTATAAGAAACTCTTT.

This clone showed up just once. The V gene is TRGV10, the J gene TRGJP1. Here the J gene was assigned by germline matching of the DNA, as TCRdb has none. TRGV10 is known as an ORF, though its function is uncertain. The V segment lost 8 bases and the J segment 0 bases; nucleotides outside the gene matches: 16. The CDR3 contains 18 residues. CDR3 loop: CAAWDPPSFYTTGWFKIF. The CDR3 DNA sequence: TGTGCTGCGTGGGATCCACCATCTTTCTATACCACTGGTTGGTTCAAGATATTT.

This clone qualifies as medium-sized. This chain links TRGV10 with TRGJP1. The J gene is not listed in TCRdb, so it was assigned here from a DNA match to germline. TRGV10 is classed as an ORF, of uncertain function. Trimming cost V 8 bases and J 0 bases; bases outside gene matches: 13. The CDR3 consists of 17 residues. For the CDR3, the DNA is TGTGCTGCGTGGGATTATAGGGGGGATACCACTGGTTGGTTCAAGATATTT. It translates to CAAWDYRGDTTGWFKIF.

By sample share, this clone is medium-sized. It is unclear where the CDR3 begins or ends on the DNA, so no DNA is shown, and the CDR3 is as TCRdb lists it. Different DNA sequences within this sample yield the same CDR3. The chain's CDR3 is CTTVPAGSSRGWFKIF. No J gene call was made, and the V gene is TRGV11. TRGV11 is sorted into the ORF group, with uncertain function. The CDR3 is 16 amino acids in total, end residues counted.

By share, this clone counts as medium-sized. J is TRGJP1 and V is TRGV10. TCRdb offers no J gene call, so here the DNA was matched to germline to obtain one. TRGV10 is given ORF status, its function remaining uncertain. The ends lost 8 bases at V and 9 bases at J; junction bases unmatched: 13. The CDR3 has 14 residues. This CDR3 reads CAAWDLWVRWFKIF. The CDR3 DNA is TGTGCTGCGTGGGATTTATGGGTTCGTTGGTTCAAGATATTT.

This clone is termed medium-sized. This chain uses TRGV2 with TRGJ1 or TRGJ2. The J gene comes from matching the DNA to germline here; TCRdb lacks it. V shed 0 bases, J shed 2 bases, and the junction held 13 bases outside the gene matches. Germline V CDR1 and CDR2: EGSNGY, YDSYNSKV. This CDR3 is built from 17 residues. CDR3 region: CATWDGPAFYHYYKKLF. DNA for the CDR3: TGTGCCACCTGGGACGGGCCCGCATTTTACCATTATTATAAGAAACTCTTT.

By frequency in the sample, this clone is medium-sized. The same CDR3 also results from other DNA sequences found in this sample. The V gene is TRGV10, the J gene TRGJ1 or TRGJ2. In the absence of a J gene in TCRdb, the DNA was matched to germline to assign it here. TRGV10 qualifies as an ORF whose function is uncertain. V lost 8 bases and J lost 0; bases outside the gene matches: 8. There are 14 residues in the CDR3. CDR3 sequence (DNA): TGTGCTGCGTGGGACAGGGGGAATTATTATAAGAAACTCTTT. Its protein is CAAWDRGNYYKKLF.

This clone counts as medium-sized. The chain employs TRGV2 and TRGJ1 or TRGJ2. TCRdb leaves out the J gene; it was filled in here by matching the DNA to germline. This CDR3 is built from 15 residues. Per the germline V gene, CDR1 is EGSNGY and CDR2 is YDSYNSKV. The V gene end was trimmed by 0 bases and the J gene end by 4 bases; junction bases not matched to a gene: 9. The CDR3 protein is CATWDGSRPYYKKLF. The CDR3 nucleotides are TGTGCCACCTGGGACGGGTCCCGACCCTATTATAAGAAACTCTTT.